One TCR beta chain is described in this entry. What it recognizes is unknown. CD4+CD25+CD127- Tregs, CD4+CD25- non-Tregs, CD4 and CD8 cells were sorted. These data come from a study of Tregs in tolerant kidney transplant recipients. Across the whole study: Recipients received nonmyeloablative bone marrow transplants from related graft donors, with transient mixed chimerism.

Points from the study as a whole: Activated donor B cell expansion appeared to reveal the most relevant donor-specific TCRbeta repertoire.

Generated by immunoSEQ multiplex PCR, the TCRdb table keeps only in-frame clones and is missing some. Among around 78,000 clones listed, around 90% were seen once. CDR3 length equals 16 residues. Germline-derived CDR1 and CDR2 are LGHNA and YNFKEQ. The germline V and J ends were trimmed by 0 bases and 8 bases, with 19 bases remaining between them. The rearrangement joins TRBV4-2 to TRBJ1-2, with D perhaps matching TRBD1 (5 bases). Material: Tregs from blood, obtained before the transplant. The receptor was derived from a human donor who received a combined kidney and bone marrow transplant. CDR3 residues: CASSQDSGPTGWGYTF. CDR3 bases: TGTGCCAGCAGCCAAGATTCGGGACCGACCGGGTGGGGCTACACCTTC.